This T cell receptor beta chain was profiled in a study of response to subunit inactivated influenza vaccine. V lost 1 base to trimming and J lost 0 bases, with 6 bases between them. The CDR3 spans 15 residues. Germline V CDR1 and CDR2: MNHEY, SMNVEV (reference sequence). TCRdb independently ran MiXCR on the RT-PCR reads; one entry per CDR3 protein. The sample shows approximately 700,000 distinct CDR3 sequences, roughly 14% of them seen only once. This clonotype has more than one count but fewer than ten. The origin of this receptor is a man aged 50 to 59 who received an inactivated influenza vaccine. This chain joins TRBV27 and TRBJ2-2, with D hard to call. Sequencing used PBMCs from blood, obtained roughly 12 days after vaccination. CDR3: CASSLLGTNTGELFF. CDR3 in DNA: TGTGCCAGCAGTTTATTGGGCACGAACACCGGGGAGCTGTTTTTT.